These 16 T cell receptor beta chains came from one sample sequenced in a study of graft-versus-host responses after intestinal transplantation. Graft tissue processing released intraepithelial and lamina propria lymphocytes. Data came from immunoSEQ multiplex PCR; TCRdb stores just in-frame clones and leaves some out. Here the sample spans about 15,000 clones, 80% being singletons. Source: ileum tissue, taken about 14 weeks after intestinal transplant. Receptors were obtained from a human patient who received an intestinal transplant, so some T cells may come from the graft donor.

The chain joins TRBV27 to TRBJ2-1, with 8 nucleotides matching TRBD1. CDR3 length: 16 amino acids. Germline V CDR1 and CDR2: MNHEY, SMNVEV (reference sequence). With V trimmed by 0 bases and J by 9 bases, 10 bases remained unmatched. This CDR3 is CASSLSHSRGPGEQFF. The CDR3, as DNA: TGTGCCAGCAGTTTATCGCATAGCAGGGGGCCTGGTGAGCAGTTCTTC.

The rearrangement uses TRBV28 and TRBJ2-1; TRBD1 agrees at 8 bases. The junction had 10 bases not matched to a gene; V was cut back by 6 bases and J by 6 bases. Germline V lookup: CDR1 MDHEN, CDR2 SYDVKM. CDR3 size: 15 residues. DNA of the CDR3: TGTGCCAGCAGGAACAGGGGGAAGGGAGTCAATGAGCAGTTCTTC. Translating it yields CASRNRGKGVNEQFF.

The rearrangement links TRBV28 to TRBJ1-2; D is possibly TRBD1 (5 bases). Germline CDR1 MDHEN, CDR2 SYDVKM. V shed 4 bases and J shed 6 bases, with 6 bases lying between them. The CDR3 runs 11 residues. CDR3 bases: TGTGCCAGCAGTTGGGGGAATGGCTACACCTTC. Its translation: CASSWGNGYTF.

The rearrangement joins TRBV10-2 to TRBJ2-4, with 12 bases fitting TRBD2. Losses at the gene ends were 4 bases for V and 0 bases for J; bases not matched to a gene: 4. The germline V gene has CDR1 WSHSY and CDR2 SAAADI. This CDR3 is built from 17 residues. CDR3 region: CASSVRLAGVAKNIQYF. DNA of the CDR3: TGCGCCAGCAGTGTCCGACTAGCGGGAGTAGCCAAAAACATTCAGTACTTC.

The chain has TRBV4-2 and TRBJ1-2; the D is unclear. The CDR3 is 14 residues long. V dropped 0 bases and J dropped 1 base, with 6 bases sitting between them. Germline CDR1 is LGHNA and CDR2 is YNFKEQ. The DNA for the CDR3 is TGTGCCAGCAGCCAAGAGGGTTTTAACTATGGCTACACCTTC. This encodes CASSQEGFNYGYTF.

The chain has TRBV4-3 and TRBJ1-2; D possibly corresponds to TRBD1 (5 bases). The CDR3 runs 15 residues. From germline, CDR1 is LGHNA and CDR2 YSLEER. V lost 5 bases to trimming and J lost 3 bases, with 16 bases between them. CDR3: CASSFGIGTYYGYTF. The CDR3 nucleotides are TGCGCCAGCAGCTTTGGAATAGGGACCTACTATGGCTACACCTTC.

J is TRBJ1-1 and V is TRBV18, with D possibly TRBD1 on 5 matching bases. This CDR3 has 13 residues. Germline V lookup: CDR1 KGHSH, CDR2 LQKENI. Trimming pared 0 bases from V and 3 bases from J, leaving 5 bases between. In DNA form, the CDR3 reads TGTGCCAGCTCACCACCGGGGGACACTGAAGCTTTCTTT. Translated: CASSPPGDTEAFF.

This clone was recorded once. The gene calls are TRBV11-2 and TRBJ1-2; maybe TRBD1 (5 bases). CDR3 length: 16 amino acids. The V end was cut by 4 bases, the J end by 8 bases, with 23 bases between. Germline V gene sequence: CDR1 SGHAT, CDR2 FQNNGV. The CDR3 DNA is TGTGCCAGCAGCTACCACCGGCACGGGACGAGGGCAGGCTACACCTTC. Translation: CASSYHRHGTRAGYTF.

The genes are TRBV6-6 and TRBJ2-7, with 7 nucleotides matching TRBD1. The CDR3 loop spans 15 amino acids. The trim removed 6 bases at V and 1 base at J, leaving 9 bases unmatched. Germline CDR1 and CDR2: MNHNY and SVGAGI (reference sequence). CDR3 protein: CASSPRDRASYEQYF. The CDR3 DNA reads TGTGCCAGCAGCCCCCGGGACAGAGCTTCCTACGAGCAGTACTTC.

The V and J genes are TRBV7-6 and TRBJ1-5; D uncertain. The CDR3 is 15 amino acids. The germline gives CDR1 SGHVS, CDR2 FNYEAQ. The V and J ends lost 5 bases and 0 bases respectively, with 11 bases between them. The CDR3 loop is CASSQGWDSNQPQHF. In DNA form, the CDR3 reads TGTGCCAGCAGCCAAGGATGGGATAGCAATCAGCCCCAGCATTTT.

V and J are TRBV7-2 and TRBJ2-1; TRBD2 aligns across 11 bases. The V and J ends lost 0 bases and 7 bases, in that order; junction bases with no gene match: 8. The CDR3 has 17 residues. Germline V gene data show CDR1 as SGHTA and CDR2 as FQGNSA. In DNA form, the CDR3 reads TGTGCCAGCAGCTTAGCGCGGGGGGCTAGCGGGAGGAATGAGCAGTTCTTC. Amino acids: CASSLARGASGRNEQFF.

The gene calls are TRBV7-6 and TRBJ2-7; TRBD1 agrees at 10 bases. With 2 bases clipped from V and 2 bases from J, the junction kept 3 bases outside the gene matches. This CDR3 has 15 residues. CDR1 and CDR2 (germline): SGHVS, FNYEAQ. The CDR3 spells CASSLTGTGAYEQYF. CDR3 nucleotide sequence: TGTGCCAGCAGCTTAACCGGGACAGGGGCCTACGAGCAGTACTTC.

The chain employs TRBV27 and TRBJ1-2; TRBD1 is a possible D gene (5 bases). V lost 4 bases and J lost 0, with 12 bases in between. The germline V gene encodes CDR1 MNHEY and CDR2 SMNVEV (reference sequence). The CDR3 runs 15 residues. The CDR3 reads CASSSGPGPNYGYTF. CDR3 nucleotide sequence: TGTGCCAGCAGTTCCGGACCGGGGCCTAACTATGGCTACACCTTC.

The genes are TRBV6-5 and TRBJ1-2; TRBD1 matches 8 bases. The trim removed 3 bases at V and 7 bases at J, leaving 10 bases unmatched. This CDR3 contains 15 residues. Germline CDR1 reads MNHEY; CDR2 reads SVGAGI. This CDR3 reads CASSYYWGRGLGYTF. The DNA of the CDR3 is TGTGCCAGCAGTTATTATTGGGGCAGGGGGCTTGGCTACACCTTC.

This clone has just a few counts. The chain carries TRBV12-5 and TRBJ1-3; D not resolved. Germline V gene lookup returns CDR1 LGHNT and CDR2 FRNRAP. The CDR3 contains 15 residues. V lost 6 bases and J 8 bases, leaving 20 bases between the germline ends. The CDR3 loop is CASGTNGAAVYTIYF. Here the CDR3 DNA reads TGTGCTAGTGGAACTAACGGTGCGGCGGTATACACCATATATTTT.

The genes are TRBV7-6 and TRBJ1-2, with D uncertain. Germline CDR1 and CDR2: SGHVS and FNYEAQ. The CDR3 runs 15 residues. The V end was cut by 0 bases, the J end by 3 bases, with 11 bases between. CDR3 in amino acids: CASSLAPVWYYGYTF. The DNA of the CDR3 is TGTGCCAGCAGCTTAGCGCCGGTGTGGTACTATGGCTACACCTTC.